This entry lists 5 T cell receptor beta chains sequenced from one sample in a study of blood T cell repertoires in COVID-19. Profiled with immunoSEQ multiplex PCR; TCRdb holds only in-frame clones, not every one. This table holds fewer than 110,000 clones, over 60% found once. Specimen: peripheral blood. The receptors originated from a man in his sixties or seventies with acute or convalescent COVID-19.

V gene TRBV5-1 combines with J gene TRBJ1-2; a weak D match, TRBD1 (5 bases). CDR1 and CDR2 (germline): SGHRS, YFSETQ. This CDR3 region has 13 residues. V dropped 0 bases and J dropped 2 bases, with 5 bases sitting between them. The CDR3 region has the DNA TGCGCCAGCAGCTTGGAGGGGAACTATGGCTACACCTTC. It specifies CASSLEGNYGYTF.

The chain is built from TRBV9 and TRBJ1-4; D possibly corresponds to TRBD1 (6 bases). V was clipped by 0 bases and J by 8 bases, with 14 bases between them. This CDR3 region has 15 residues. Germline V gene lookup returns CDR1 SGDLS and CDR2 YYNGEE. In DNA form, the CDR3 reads TGTGCCAGCAGCGTAGCTTCCAGGGGAGGGGAAAAACTGTTTTTT. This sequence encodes CASSVASRGGEKLFF. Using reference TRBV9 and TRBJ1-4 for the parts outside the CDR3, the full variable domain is DSGVTQTPKHLITATGQRVTLRCSPRSGDLSVYWYQQSLDQGLQFLIQYYNGEERAKGNILERFSAQQFPDLHSELNLSSLELGDSALYFCASSVASRGGEKLFFGSGTQLSVL.

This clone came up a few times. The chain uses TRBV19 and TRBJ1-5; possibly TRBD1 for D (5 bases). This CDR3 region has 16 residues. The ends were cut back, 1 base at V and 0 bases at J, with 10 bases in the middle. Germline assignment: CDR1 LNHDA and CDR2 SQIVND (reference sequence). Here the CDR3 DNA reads TGTGCCAGTAGTATAGGGCCAGGGTTTAGCAATCAGCCCCAGCATTTT. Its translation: CASSIGPGFSNQPQHF. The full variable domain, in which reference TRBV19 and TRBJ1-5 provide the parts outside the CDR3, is DGGITQSPKYLFRKEGQNVTLSCEQNLNHDAMYWYRQDPGQGLRLIYYSQIVNDFQKGDIAEGYSVSREKKESFPLTVTSAQKNPTAFYLCASSIGPGFSNQPQHFGDGTRLSIL.

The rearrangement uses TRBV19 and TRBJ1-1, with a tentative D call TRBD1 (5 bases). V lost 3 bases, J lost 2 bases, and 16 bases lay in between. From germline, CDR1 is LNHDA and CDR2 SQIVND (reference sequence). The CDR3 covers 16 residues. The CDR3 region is CASSMGYARTNTEAFF. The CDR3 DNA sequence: TGTGCCAGTAGTATGGGGTACGCCAGGACAAACACTGAAGCTTTCTTT. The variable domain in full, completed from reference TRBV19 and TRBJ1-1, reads DGGITQSPKYLFRKEGQNVTLSCEQNLNHDAMYWYRQDPGQGLRLIYYSQIVNDFQKGDIAEGYSVSREKKESFPLTVTSAQKNPTAFYLCASSMGYARTNTEAFFGQGTRLTVV.

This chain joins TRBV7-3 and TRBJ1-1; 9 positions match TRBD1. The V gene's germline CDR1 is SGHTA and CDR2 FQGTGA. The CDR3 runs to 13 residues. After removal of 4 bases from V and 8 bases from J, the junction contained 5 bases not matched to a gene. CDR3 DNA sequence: TGTGCCAGCAGCTCTCTAACAGGGGGCGAAGCTTTCTTT. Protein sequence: CASSSLTGGEAFF.